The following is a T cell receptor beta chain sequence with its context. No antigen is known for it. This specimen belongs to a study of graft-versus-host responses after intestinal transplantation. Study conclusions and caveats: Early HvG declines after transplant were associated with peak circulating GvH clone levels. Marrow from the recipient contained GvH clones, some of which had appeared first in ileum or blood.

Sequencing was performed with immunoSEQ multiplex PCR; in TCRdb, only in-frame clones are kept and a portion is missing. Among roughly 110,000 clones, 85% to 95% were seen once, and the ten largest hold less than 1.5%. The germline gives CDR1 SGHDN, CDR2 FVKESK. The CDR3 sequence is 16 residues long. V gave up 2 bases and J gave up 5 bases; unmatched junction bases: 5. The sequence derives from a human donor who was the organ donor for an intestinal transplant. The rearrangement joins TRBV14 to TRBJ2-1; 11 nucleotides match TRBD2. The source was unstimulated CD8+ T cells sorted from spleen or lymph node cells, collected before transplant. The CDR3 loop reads CASSQIPGLADNEQFF. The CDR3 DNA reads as TGTGCCAGCAGCCAAATTCCGGGACTAGCGGACAATGAGCAGTTCTTC.